This T cell receptor beta chain was captured by sequencing in a study of cytomegalovirus exposure and HLA in healthy donors. Measured with immunoSEQ multiplex PCR; TCRdb has only the in-frame clones, and not every one. There are approximately 300,000 clones in the sample; roughly nine tenths occur only once, and approximately 1.1% lies in the top ten. The germline V gene has CDR1 MNHEY and CDR2 SVGAGI. The V end lost 8 bases, the J end lost 7 bases, and 9 bases lay between the germline ends. This CDR3 is 11 amino acids long. Sequencing input: PBMCs. The chain couples TRBV6-5 to TRBJ2-1, with a possible D match to TRBD2 (5 bases). The receptor comes from a young woman in good health and CMV-seropositive. The CDR3 DNA follows: TGTGCCAGCGGGAGAGCTAATGAGCAGTTCTTC. Its protein product is CASGRANEQFF.